These 7 T cell receptor beta chains were all obtained from the same sample, sequenced in a study of CD8+ T cells in alopecia areata. Sequencing used cDNA as its template, made by extracting RNA and reverse transcribing it. Profiled with immunoSEQ multiplex PCR; TCRdb holds only in-frame clones, not every one. The table includes approximately 220,000 clones, roughly two fifths detected once. The treatment here: oral pan-JAK inhibitor, 5-10 mg twice daily. The sample here was CD4+ T cells sorted from blood, taken between weeks 30 and 35, from a patient treated with tofacitinib. Source of these receptors: a human donor with alopecia areata.

This clone was picked up a small number of times. This chain connects TRBV9 to TRBJ2-6; D uncertain. Trimming stripped 0 bases from V and 0 bases from J, with 10 bases between. CDR1 and CDR2 (germline): SGDLS, YYNGEE. This CDR3 has 17 amino acids. The CDR3 here is CASSVGSRFSGANVLTF. The CDR3 DNA reads as TGTGCCAGCAGCGTAGGATCACGCTTCTCTGGGGCCAACGTCCTGACTTTC.

This chain connects TRBV10-3 to TRBJ2-7, with 9 positions matching TRBD1. The trim removed 8 bases at V and 0 bases at J, leaving 5 bases unmatched. Germline V gene data show CDR1 as ENHRY and CDR2 as SYGVKD. The CDR3 loop spans 14 amino acids. In DNA, the CDR3 is TGTGCCATCCACTCGGGACAGGGCTCCTACGAGCAGTACTTC. This codes for CAIHSGQGSYEQYF.

The chain uses TRBV30 and TRBJ2-3; no definite D call. Trimming removed 2 bases at V and 4 bases at J, with 7 bases between. This CDR3 comprises 12 residues. Germline V CDR1 and CDR2: GTSNPN, SVGIG (reference sequence). Written as DNA, the CDR3 is TGTGCCTGGAGTCCTTTAGCAGATACGCAGTATTTT. Translating gives CAWSPLADTQYF. Combining the CDR3 with reference TRBV30 and TRBJ2-3 gives the whole variable domain SQTIHQWPATLVQPVGSPLSLECTVEGTSNPNLYWYRQAAGRGLQLLFYSVGIGQISSEVPQNLSASRPQDRQFILSSKKLLLSDSGFYLCAWSPLADTQYFGPGTRLTVL.

This clone showed up just a few times. The chain combines TRBV30 with TRBJ2-7; D possibly corresponds to TRBD1 (7 bases). Germline loops: CDR1 GTSNPN, CDR2 SVGIG (reference sequence). The CDR3 loop spans 16 amino acids. Trimming removed 0 bases at V and 2 bases at J, with 17 bases between. The CDR3 sequence: CAWSVKGGRGAYEQYF. CDR3 bases: TGTGCCTGGAGTGTAAAAGGTGGCAGGGGGGCCTACGAGCAGTACTTC.

The chain has TRBV6-1 and TRBJ2-5; D is unclear. From germline, CDR1 is MNHNS and CDR2 SASEGT. V gave up 6 bases and J gave up 8 bases, with 10 bases separating them. The CDR3 contains 11 residues. Here the CDR3 DNA reads TGTGCCAGCAGCCGCCGGTATACCCAGTACTTC. Its translation is CASSRRYTQYF.

The chain links TRBV6-1 to TRBJ2-2; D gene unclear. This CDR3 region has 13 residues. Trimming stripped 5 bases from V and 9 bases from J, with 13 bases between. Germline assignment: CDR1 MNHNS and CDR2 SASEGT. The CDR3 is CASSSGQLRELFF. In DNA, the CDR3 is TGTGCCAGCAGTTCGGGCCAACTTAGGGAGCTGTTTTTT.

The V gene is TRBV4-1, the J gene TRBJ1-5; TRBD1 might be the D (6 bases). There are 14 residues in the CDR3. V lost 3 bases, J lost 4 bases, and 10 bases lay in between. Germline V gives CDR1 MGHRA, CDR2 YSYEKL. CDR3 sequence (DNA): TGCGCCAGCAGCCATCCCGGACAGAATCAGCCCCAGCATTTT. Translating it yields CASSHPGQNQPQHF.